This T cell receptor beta chain was sequenced for a study of blood T cell repertoires in COVID-19. Background on the study: There were acute and convalescent COVID-19 samples, and they came from the United States, Italy and Spain.

How the authors handled the data: Amplifying reference gene primers gave estimates of nucleated cell counts. Here immunoSEQ multiplex PCR was the method, and the copy in TCRdb shows in-frame clones only, minus some. V and J calls and clone size are copied from that table; D and trimming were computed from the DNA. The sample includes 95,000 to 100,000 clones, about 91% of them seen just once. Germline loops: CDR1 LGHNA, CDR2 YNFKEQ. V gave up 4 bases and J gave up 6 bases, with 21 bases separating them. The length of the CDR3 is 16 residues. V is TRBV4-2 and J is TRBJ1-2; D is perhaps TRBD1 (6 bases). The sequenced sample consisted of peripheral blood. This TCR was recovered from a man aged 45-65 years with acute or convalescent COVID-19. The CDR3 sequence is CASSLDEGTLPDGYTF. CDR3 in DNA: TGTGCCAGCAGCCTAGACGAGGGGACACTCCCTGATGGCTACACCTTC.